This is a list of T cell receptor beta chains from one sample in a study of T cell responses to AZD1222 COVID-19 vaccine. TCRdb's copy holds only in-frame clones and misses some; the assay was immunoSEQ multiplex PCR. The sample has 160,000 or so clones; about nine tenths are singletons. Sequencing was performed on peripheral blood, taken on day 0 of AZD1222 vaccination. The receptor set was obtained from an adult in good health. CDR3s include the opening cysteine and the closing phenylalanine or tryptophan. A D gene is named only where the DNA matches it firmly. Clone size is given for some rows only: seen once, a few or many times, or a class if the clone is expanded.

V	J	length	D	size	CDR3	DNA
TRBV6-5	TRBJ1-1	13	.	many	CASSWSGNTEAFF	TGTGCCAGCAGTTGGTCCGGTAACACTGAAGCTTTCTTT
TRBV10-3	TRBJ1-3	14	TRBD1	.	CAIMGQGAANTIYF	TGTGCCATCATGGGGCAGGGGGCTGCAAACACCATATATTTT
TRBV6-5	TRBJ2-2	11	.	.	CASSYVGELFF	TGTGCCAGCAGTTACGTCGGGGAGCTGTTTTTT
TRBV28	TRBJ1-2	14	.	.	CASSQGGANYGYTF	TGTGCCAGCAGCCAGGGAGGGGCCAACTATGGCTACACCTTC
TRBV6-5	TRBJ1-2	14	TRBD1	.	CATHDRDRVRGYTF	TGTGCCACCCACGACCGGGACAGGGTCAGGGGCTACACCTTC
TRBV2	TRBJ1-6	15	TRBD1	.	CASLGQQSYNSPLHF	TGTGCCAGCCTGGGACAGCAATCCTATAATTCACCCCTCCACTTT
TRBV28	TRBJ1-1	11	.	.	CAAWRGTEAFF	TGTGCCGCCTGGAGGGGCACTGAAGCTTTCTTT
TRBV7-8	TRBJ1-1	14	.	.	CASRRAQSNTEAFF	TGTGCCAGCAGAAGAGCCCAGTCGAACACTGAAGCTTTCTTT
TRBV15	TRBJ1-2	13	TRBD1	.	CATSRGTGGSYTF	TGTGCCACCAGCAGAGGGACAGGGGGCAGCTACACCTTC
TRBV7-2	TRBJ1-2	15	.	few	CASSLAGAGNYGYTF	TGTGCCAGCAGCTTAGCAGGGGCCGGGAATTATGGCTACACCTTC
TRBV7-9	TRBJ2-1	14	.	.	CASSLSNLVGGQFF	TGTGCCAGCAGCTTATCCAACCTGGTGGGGGGGCAGTTCTTC
TRBV7-8	TRBJ1-5	14	.	.	CASSLGGVSQPQHF	TGTGCCAGCAGCTTAGGTGGGGTTAGTCAGCCCCAGCATTTT
TRBV15	TRBJ2-5	12	.	once	CATSREPETQYF	TGTGCCACCAGCAGAGAACCAGAGACCCAGTACTTC
TRBV27	TRBJ1-2	15	TRBD1	.	CASSLKGQANYGYTF	TGTGCCAGCAGTCTTAAGGGACAGGCTAACTATGGCTACACCTTC
TRBV3-1/TRBV3-2	TRBJ1-2	13	.	.	CASSQEQTYGYTF	TGTGCCAGCAGCCAAGAACAGACCTATGGCTACACCTTC
TRBV6-5	TRBJ2-1	16	TRBD2	.	CASSYSFLAGEYEQFF	TGTGCCAGCAGTTACTCGTTCCTAGCGGGAGAGTATGAGCAGTTCTTC
TRBV7-6	TRBJ2-2	15	TRBD1	.	CASSGWDRNTGELFF	TGTGCCAGCAGCGGATGGGACAGGAACACCGGGGAGCTGTTTTTT
TRBV7-6	TRBJ2-3	15	.	.	CASSLADGNTDTQYF	TGTGCCAGCAGCTTAGCGGACGGGAACACAGATACGCAGTATTTT
TRBV3-1/TRBV3-2	TRBJ2-5	17	.	once	CASSQGGERKRQETQYF	TGTGCCAGCAGCCAAGGGGGAGAGCGGAAACGCCAAGAGACCCAGTACTTC
TRBV5-1	TRBJ2-2	16	.	.	CASSLVFGGPTGELFF	TGCGCCAGCAGCTTGGTTTTCGGGGGGCCGACCGGGGAGCTGTTTTTT
TRBV7-9	TRBJ1-5	14	.	.	CASRGRYSNQPQHF	TGTGCCAGCAGGGGACGGTATAGCAATCAGCCCCAGCATTTT
TRBV6-1	TRBJ1-1	19	TRBD1	.	CASSALPTGVSRENTEAFF	TGTGCCAGCAGTGCGCTACCGACAGGGGTCTCAAGGGAAAACACTGAAGCTTTCTTT
TRBV19	TRBJ1-2	16	.	.	CASIALPGGSTSGYTF	TGTGCCAGTATTGCTCTCCCGGGAGGGTCTACGTCTGGCTACACCTTC
TRBV6-2/TRBV6-3	TRBJ1-6	12	.	.	CASSYNNSPLHF	TGTGCCAGCAGTTACAACAATTCACCCCTCCACTTT
TRBV27	TRBJ2-7	16	.	.	CASSPSRAGPLYEQYF	TGTGCCAGCAGTCCTTCCAGGGCAGGCCCCCTCTACGAGCAGTACTTC
TRBV6-2/TRBV6-3	TRBJ2-1	14	TRBD1	.	CASSPGQGALEQFF	TGTGCCAGCAGTCCGGGACAGGGGGCCTTAGAGCAGTTCTTC
TRBV7-9	TRBJ1-1	16	.	.	CASSHPTLRVDTEAFF	TGTGCCAGCAGCCACCCAACGCTCAGGGTTGACACTGAAGCTTTCTTT
TRBV2	TRBJ1-4	16	TRBD1	.	CASSEQTGGHGEKLFF	TGTGCCAGCAGTGAGCAGACAGGGGGACACGGTGAAAAACTGTTTTTT
TRBV28	TRBJ1-1	12	.	.	CASGRQNTEAFF	TGTGCCTCGGGCCGACAGAACACTGAAGCTTTCTTT
TRBV7-9	TRBJ2-1	14	.	once	CASSTPGRPQTEFF	TGTGCCAGCAGCACGCCGGGACGGCCGCAAACTGAGTTCTTC
TRBV6-5	TRBJ1-3	15	TRBD1	.	CASESGQGGGNTIYF	TGTGCCAGTGAGTCGGGACAGGGAGGAGGAAACACCATATATTTT
TRBV27	TRBJ2-7	14	TRBD1	.	CASRGTGTVYEQYF	TGTGCCAGCAGGGGGACAGGGACTGTCTACGAGCAGTACTTC
TRBV28	TRBJ1-4	12	.	.	CASKISNEKLFF	TGTGCCAGTAAGATTTCTAATGAAAAACTGTTTTTT
TRBV18	TRBJ2-3	16	TRBD1	.	CASSPRRDRGTDTQYF	TGTGCCAGCTCACCGCGCCGGGACAGGGGAACAGATACGCAGTATTTT
TRBV5-6	TRBJ2-7	14	.	.	CASSLLAELYEQYF	TGTGCCAGCAGCTTGCTGGCAGAACTCTACGAGCAGTACTTC
TRBV7-9	TRBJ2-3	14	TRBD1	.	CASSPGQLTDTQYF	TGTGCCAGCAGCCCGGGACAGCTCACAGATACGCAGTATTTT
TRBV6-5	TRBJ1-2	14	.	.	CASSSPPGNYGYTF	TGTGCCAGCAGTTCCCCGCCAGGGAACTATGGCTACACCTTC
TRBV12-3/TRBV12-4	TRBJ2-3	13	.	.	CASSNFGGHTQYF	TGTGCCAGCAGCAATTTCGGGGGCCATACGCAGTATTTT
TRBV28	TRBJ2-7	12	.	.	CASKSQGDEQYF	TGTGCCAGCAAATCACAGGGCGACGAGCAGTACTTC
TRBV6-5	TRBJ1-2	13	.	few	CASSYVSPGSYTF	TGTGCCAGCAGTTACGTCTCTCCCGGGAGCTACACCTTC
TRBV7-2	TRBJ1-1	13	.	.	CASSLVRDTEAFF	TGTGCCAGCAGCTTGGTCCGGGACACTGAAGCTTTCTTT
TRBV28	TRBJ1-6	14	.	.	CASIQAGNGSPLHF	TGTGCCAGCATACAGGCAGGGAACGGTTCACCCCTCCACTTT
TRBV19	TRBJ1-5	17	.	.	CASISSKRAGLRQPQHF	TGTGCCAGTATAAGCAGCAAAAGGGCGGGGTTACGTCAGCCCCAGCATTTT
TRBV7-2	TRBJ2-7	14	TRBD1	once	CASSPRQGSYEQYF	TGTGCCAGCAGCCCCCGACAGGGCTCCTACGAGCAGTACTTC
TRBV6-5	TRBJ2-4	14	.	.	CASRERVQGNIQYF	TGTGCCAGCAGGGAGCGGGTACAAGGGAACATTCAGTACTTC
TRBV7-2	TRBJ1-4	14	.	.	CASSLGPVNEKLFF	TGTGCCAGCAGCCTGGGTCCAGTTAATGAAAAACTGTTTTTT
TRBV7-9	TRBJ1-3	16	TRBD1	.	CASSTRQGRKLNTIYF	TGTGCCAGCAGCACGAGACAGGGCCGTAAGTTAAACACCATATATTTT
TRBV19	TRBJ1-5	16	TRBD1	once	CASGYWTGGNDQPQHF	TGTGCCAGTGGCTACTGGACAGGGGGGAATGATCAGCCCCAGCATTTT
TRBV4-1	TRBJ2-3	16	.	.	CASSQDRLVSTDTQYF	TGCGCCAGCAGCCAGGATAGACTAGTCTCCACAGATACGCAGTATTTT
TRBV14	TRBJ1-1	15	.	.	CASSQDLGFYTEAFF	TGTGCCAGCAGCCAAGATTTAGGGTTCTACACTGAAGCTTTCTTT
TRBV5-4	TRBJ1-1	12	.	.	CASSFTGGSTFF	TGTGCCAGCAGCTTTACGGGGGGCTCGACTTTCTTT
TRBV6-4	TRBJ1-6	15	.	.	CATTKPGGRRPPLHF	TGTGCCACGACGAAGCCGGGGGGCCGTCGGCCACCCCTCCACTTT
TRBV6-1	TRBJ1-5	17	TRBD1	.	CASSEDRQGSYNQPQHF	TGTGCCAGCAGTGAAGACAGACAGGGAAGCTATAATCAGCCCCAGCATTTT
TRBV6-6	TRBJ1-5	15	.	.	CASTREWLADQPQHF	TGTGCCAGCACCCGAGAGTGGCTTGCGGATCAGCCCCAGCATTTT
TRBV5-6	TRBJ1-5	17	TRBD1	.	CASSSIRDRGQDQPQHF	TGTGCCAGCAGCTCCATCCGGGACAGGGGGCAAGATCAGCCCCAGCATTTT
TRBV5-6	TRBJ2-1	12	.	.	CASSLGTSLQFF	TGTGCCAGCAGCTTGGGTACAAGCTTACAGTTCTTC
TRBV7-8	TRBJ2-7	14	.	.	CASSLGAEGTQQYF	TGTGCCAGCAGCTTAGGGGCAGAGGGGACGCAGCAGTACTTC
TRBV10-2	TRBJ2-2	15	.	.	CASSILGGVAGELFF	.
TRBV7-8	TRBJ1-2	13	.	.	CASSPGRNYGYTF	TGTGCCAGCAGCCCCGGACGGAACTATGGCTACACCTTC